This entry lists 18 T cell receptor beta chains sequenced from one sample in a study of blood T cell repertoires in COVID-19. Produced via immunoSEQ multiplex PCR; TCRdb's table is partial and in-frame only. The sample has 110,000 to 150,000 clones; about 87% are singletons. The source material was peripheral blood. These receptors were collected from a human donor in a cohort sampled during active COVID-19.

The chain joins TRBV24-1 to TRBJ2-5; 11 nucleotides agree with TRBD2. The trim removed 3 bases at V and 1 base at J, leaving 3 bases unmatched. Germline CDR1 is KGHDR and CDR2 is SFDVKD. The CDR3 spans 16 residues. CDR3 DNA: TGTGCCACCAGTGATCGGACTAGCGGGCTCCAAGAGACCCAGTACTTC. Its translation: CATSDRTSGLQETQYF.

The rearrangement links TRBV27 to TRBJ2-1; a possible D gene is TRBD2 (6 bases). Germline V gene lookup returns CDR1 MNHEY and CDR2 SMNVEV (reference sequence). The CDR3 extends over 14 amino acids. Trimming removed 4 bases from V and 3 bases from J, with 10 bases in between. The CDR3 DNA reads TGTGCCAGCAGTTCGGGGGTCTACTACAATGAGCAGTTCTTC. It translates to CASSSGVYYNEQFF.

In DNA, the CDR3 is TGCGCCAGCAGCTTGGCCGGTCGGGGCACTGAAGCTTTCTTT. Protein sequence: CASSLAGRGTEAFF. The J gene is TRBJ1-1, the V gene TRBV5-1; D uncertain. CDR3 length: 14 residues. The V gene's germline CDR1 is SGHRS and CDR2 YFSETQ. V was pared by 0 bases and J by 4 bases, with 10 bases between.

The DNA of the CDR3 is TGTGCCAGCAGCCAAGCCCCTCAGGGGGCAGACACTGAAGCTTTCTTT. Amino acid sequence: CASSQAPQGADTEAFF. The chain joins TRBV4-2 to TRBJ1-1; TRBD1 agrees at 8 bases. Trimming took 1 base from V and 3 from J; bases not matched to a gene: 7. This CDR3 region has 16 residues. The germline V gene has CDR1 LGHNA and CDR2 YNFKEQ.

The CDR3 coding sequence is TGTGCCAGCAGCCGCAGAATCAGGACTGAAGCTTTCTTT. Encoded protein: CASSRRIRTEAFF. V and J are TRBV3-1 (or the pseudogene TRBV3-2) and TRBJ1-1; D remains ambiguous. CDR1 is LGHDT and CDR2 is YNNKEL in the germline V gene (reference sequence). Trimming cost V 4 bases and J 5 bases, with 11 bases left between them. The length of the CDR3 is 13 residues.

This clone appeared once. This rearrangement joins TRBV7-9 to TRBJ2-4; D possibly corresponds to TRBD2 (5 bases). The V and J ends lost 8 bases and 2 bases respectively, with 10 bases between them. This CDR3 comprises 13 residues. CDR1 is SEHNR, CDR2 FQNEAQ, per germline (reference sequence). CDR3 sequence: CASVEGTKNIQYF. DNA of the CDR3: TGTGCCAGCGTTGAGGGTACCAAAAACATTCAGTACTTC.

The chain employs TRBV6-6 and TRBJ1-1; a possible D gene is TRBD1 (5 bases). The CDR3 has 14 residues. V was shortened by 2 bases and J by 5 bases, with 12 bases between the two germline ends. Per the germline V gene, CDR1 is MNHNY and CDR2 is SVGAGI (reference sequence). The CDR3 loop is CASSYMTQVTEAFF. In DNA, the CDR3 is TGTGCCAGCAGTTACATGACACAGGTTACTGAAGCTTTCTTT.

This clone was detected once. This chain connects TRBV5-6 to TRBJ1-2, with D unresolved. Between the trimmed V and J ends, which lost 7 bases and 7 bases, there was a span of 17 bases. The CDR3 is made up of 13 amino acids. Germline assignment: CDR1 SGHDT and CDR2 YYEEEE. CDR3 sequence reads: CASHPTDRGGYTF. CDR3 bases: TGTGCCAGCCACCCCACCGACCGGGGTGGCTACACCTTC.

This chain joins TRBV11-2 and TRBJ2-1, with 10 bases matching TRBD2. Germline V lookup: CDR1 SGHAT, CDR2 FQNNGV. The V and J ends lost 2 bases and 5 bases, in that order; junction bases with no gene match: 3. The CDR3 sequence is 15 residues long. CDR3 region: CASSLPSGSNNEQFF. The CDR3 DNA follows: TGTGCCAGCAGCTTACCTAGCGGGAGTAACAATGAGCAGTTCTTC. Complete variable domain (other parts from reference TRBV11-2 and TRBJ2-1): EAGVAQSPRYKIIEKRQSVAFWCNPISGHATLYWYQQILGQGPKLLIQFQNNGVVDDSQLPKDRFSAERLKGVDSTLKIQPAKLEDSAVYLCASSLPSGSNNEQFFGPGTRLTVL.

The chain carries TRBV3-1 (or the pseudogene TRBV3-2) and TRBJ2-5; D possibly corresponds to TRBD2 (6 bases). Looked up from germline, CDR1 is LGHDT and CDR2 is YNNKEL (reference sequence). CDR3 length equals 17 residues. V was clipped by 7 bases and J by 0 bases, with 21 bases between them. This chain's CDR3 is CASTSAWGVQYQETQYF. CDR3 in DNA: TGTGCCAGCACCTCTGCCTGGGGGGTCCAATACCAAGAGACCCAGTACTTC.

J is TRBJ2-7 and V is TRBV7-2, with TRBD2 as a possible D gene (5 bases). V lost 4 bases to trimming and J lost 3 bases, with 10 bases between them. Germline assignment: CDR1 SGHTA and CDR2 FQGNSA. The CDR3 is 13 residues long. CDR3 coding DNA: TGTGCCAGCAGCTCAACTAGGCGCTACGAGCAGTACTTC. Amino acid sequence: CASSSTRRYEQYF.

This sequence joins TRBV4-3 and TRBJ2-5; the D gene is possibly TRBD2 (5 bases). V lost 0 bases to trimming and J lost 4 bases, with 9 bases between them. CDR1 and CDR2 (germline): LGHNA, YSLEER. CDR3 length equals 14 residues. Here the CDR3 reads CASSQDFGGETQYF. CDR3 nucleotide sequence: TGCGCCAGCAGCCAAGATTTCGGAGGAGAGACCCAGTACTTC.

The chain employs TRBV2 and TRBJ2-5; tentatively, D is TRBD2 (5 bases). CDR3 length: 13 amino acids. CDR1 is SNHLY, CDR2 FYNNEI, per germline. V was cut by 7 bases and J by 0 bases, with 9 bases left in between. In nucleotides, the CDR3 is TGTGCCAGCAAGGAGCGGTACCAAGAGACCCAGTACTTC. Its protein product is CASKERYQETQYF.

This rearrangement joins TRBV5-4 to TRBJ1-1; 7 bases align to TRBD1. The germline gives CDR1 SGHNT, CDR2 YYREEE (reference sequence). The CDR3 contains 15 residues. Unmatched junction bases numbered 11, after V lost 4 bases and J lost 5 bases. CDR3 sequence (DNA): TGTGCCAGCAGCAATAACAGGGGCAAGGGGACTGAAGCTTTCTTT. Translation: CASSNNRGKGTEAFF.

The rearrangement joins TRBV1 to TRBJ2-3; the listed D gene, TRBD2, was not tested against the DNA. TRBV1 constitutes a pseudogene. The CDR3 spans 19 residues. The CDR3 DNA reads TGCACCAGCAGCCAAGCTCTTGGACGGCGGGCGAATAGCACAGATACGCAGTATTTT. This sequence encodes CTSSQALGRRANSTDTQYF.

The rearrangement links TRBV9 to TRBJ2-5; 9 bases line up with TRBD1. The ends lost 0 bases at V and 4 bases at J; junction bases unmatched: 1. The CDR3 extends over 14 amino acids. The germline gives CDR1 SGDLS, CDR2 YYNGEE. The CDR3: CASSVAGQGETQYF. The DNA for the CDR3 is TGTGCCAGCAGCGTAGCGGGACAGGGAGAGACCCAGTACTTC.

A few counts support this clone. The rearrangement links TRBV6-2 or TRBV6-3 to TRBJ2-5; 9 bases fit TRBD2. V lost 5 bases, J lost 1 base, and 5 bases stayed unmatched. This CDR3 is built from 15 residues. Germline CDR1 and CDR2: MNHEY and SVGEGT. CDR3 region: CASSRASGTQETQYF. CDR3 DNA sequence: TGTGCCAGCAGTCGGGCTAGCGGGACCCAAGAGACCCAGTACTTC.

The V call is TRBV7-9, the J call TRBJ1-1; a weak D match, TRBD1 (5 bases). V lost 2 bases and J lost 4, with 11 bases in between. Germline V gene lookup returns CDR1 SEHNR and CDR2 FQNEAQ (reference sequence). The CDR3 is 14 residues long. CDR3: CASSLSQGITEAFF. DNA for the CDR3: TGTGCCAGCAGCTTATCCCAGGGAATCACTGAAGCTTTCTTT. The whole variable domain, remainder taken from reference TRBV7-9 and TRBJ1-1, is DTGVSQNPRHKITKRGQNVTFRCDPISEHNRLYWYRQTLGQGPEFLTYFQNEAQLEKSRLLSDRFSAERPKGSFSTLEIQRTEQGDSAMYLCASSLSQGITEAFFGQGTRLTVV.